One sample yielded the 31 T cell receptor beta chains listed below, sequenced in a study of spatial heterogeneity in lung cancer. Time point indicated: sample taken at primary tumor resection. No cells were sorted before sequencing. The whole RNA sequenced was extracted from tumor, nontumor lung or frozen PBMC. MiXCR, run by TCRdb on the 5' RACE reads, gives a single entry per CDR3 protein. This table holds 90,000 or so distinct CDR3 sequences, approximately 8.5% found once. This material consisted of PBMCs, taken at surgery. The source is a male donor with early-stage non-small cell lung cancer.

This clonotype was counted ten times or more. For the CDR3, the DNA is TGTGCCAGCAGCCCACGACAGGGGGCTAATGAAAAACTGTTTTTT. It is translated as CASSPRQGANEKLFF. The chain couples TRBV11-2 to TRBJ1-4, with 9 bases matching TRBD1. The germline CDR1 and CDR2 sequences are SGHAT and FQNNGV. This CDR3 is built from 15 residues. V was clipped by 5 bases and J by 3 bases; unmatched bases: 4.

This clonotype was observed many times. V gene TRBV5-6 combines with J gene TRBJ2-1; D is perhaps TRBD1 or TRBD2 (5 bases each). Trimming removed 3 bases at V and 0 bases at J, with 10 bases between. CDR1 and CDR2 from the germline V gene are SGHDT and YYEEEE. This CDR3 comprises 15 residues. The CDR3 reads CASSSPGSSYNEQFF. The DNA for the CDR3 is TGTGCCAGCAGCTCCCCAGGGAGCTCCTACAATGAGCAGTTCTTC.

This clonotype has at least ten counts. The chain couples TRBV6-2 or TRBV6-3 to TRBJ2-4, with 10 positions matching TRBD1. The CDR3 is made up of 16 amino acids. V lost 0 bases to trimming and J lost 8 bases; unmatched junction nucleotides: 7. From germline, CDR1 is MNHEY and CDR2 SVGEGT. The CDR3 nucleotides read TGTGCCAGCAGTTACTCCCTGACAGGGGGCTATGACATTCAGTACTTC. Amino acids: CASSYSLTGGYDIQYF.

This clonotype was seen ten or more times. This chain joins TRBV2 and TRBJ1-5; tentatively, D is TRBD1 (6 bases). This CDR3 spans 13 amino acids. V lost 6 bases and J 7 bases, leaving 13 bases between the germline ends. Germline values: CDR1 SNHLY, CDR2 FYNNEI. The CDR3 protein is CASSNRVDQPQHF. The CDR3 DNA reads as TGTGCCAGCAGCAACAGGGTGGACCAGCCCCAGCATTTT.

This clonotype was seen many times. The chain couples TRBV15 to TRBJ2-1; possibly TRBD1 for D (6 bases). The germline V and J ends were trimmed by 3 bases and 5 bases, with 14 bases remaining between them. CDR1 LNHNV and CDR2 YYDKDF come from the germline V gene (reference sequence). The CDR3 runs to 15 residues. The CDR3 sequence: CATSSHGGVDNEQFF. The CDR3 DNA reads TGTGCCACCAGCAGCCATGGGGGCGTCGACAATGAGCAGTTCTTC.

This clonotype was found many times. V gene TRBV7-9 combines with J gene TRBJ2-5; TRBD2 matches at 9 bases. Trimming took 5 bases from V and 4 from J; bases not matched to a gene: 11. Germline assignment: CDR1 SEHNR and CDR2 FQNEAQ (reference sequence). The CDR3 contains 16 residues. The CDR3 here is CASSQRGLAGRETQYF. CDR3 nucleotides: TGTGCCAGCAGCCAGAGGGGCCTAGCGGGACGAGAGACCCAGTACTTC. The full variable domain, in which reference TRBV7-9 and TRBJ2-5 provide the parts outside the CDR3, is DTGVSQNPRHKITKRGQNVTFRCDPISEHNRLYWYRQTLGQGPEFLTYFQNEAQLEKSRLLSDRFSAERPKGSFSTLEIQRTEQGDSAMYLCASSQRGLAGRETQYFGPGTRLLVL.

V usage is TRBV20-1 and J usage is TRBJ2-7; 7 nucleotides agree with TRBD1. V trimming: 5 bases; J trimming: 2 bases; junction bases outside the gene matches: 6. CDR1 and CDR2 (germline): DFQATT, SNEGSKA (reference sequence). This CDR3 region has 13 residues. The CDR3 coding sequence is TGCAGTGCTTACGCCGGGACAGCCTACGAGCAGTACTTC. It encodes CSAYAGTAYEQYF.

This clonotype came up a few times. CDR3 sequence: CASSPTSATDTQYF. In DNA form, the CDR3 reads TGTGCCAGCTCACCCACTAGCGCCACAGATACGCAGTATTTT. The chain is built from TRBV18 and TRBJ2-3; 7 bases are a match to TRBD2. The CDR3 runs 14 residues. Trimming cost V 3 bases and J 2 bases; bases outside gene matches: 2. Looked up from germline, CDR1 is KGHSH and CDR2 is LQKENI.

The table lists this clonotype with a few counts. V and J are TRBV5-6 and TRBJ2-3; 7 nucleotides align to TRBD2. This CDR3 comprises 16 residues. V shed 3 bases, J shed 4 bases, and the junction held 11 bases outside the gene matches. Germline V lookup: CDR1 SGHDT, CDR2 YYEEEE. In nucleotides, the CDR3 is TGTGCCAGCAGCTACGGACTAGTAGGCTCCGCAGATACGCAGTATTTT. Amino acid sequence: CASSYGLVGSADTQYF.

This clonotype was picked up a small number of times. The chain employs TRBV11-2 and TRBJ2-2; D unclear. Trimming removed 1 base at V and 5 bases at J, with 17 bases between. CDR3 length: 17 amino acids. Germline V gene data show CDR1 as SGHAT and CDR2 as FQNNGV. The DNA for the CDR3 is TGTGCCAGCAGCTTAGGAGGTCGTCTGGGAAGAACCGGGGAGCTGTTTTTT. Translating it yields CASSLGGRLGRTGELFF. The whole variable domain, filled in from reference TRBV11-2 and TRBJ2-2, reads EAGVAQSPRYKIIEKRQSVAFWCNPISGHATLYWYQQILGQGPKLLIQFQNNGVVDDSQLPKDRFSAERLKGVDSTLKIQPAKLEDSAVYLCASSLGGRLGRTGELFFGEGSRLTVL.

Ten or more counts support this clonotype. DNA for the CDR3: TGCAGCATAGGGACAGCCGAAGAGACCCAGTACTTC. Its protein is CSIGTAEETQYF. The rearrangement links TRBV29-1 to TRBJ2-5; 7 bases match TRBD1. The CDR3 spans 12 residues. V was clipped by 8 bases and J by 3 bases; unmatched bases: 6. Germline assignment: CDR1 SQVTM and CDR2 ANQGSEA.

This sequence joins TRBV5-1 and TRBJ2-7; 10 bases are shared with TRBD2. The junction had 6 bases not matched to a gene; V was cut back by 0 bases and J by 6 bases. This CDR3 has 15 residues. Germline CDR1 SGHRS, CDR2 YFSETQ. This chain's CDR3 is CASSLGSGGALEQYF. CDR3 DNA: TGCGCCAGCAGCTTGGGCAGCGGGGGGGCCCTCGAGCAGTACTTC.

This clonotype was seen at least ten times. The CDR3 DNA reads TGTGCCAGCAGTTACGACAGTAGATACAGCTCTGGGGCCAACGTCCTGACTTTC. Translated: CASSYDSRYSSGANVLTF. The chain combines TRBV6-5 with TRBJ2-6, with D perhaps matching TRBD1 (5 bases). The CDR3 contains 18 residues. V gave up 2 bases and J gave up 0 bases, with 14 bases separating them. CDR1 MNHEY and CDR2 SVGAGI come from the germline V gene.

This rearrangement joins TRBV2 to TRBJ2-1, with TRBD2 identical over 9 bases. The CDR3 has 14 amino acids. The germline V gene encodes CDR1 SNHLY and CDR2 FYNNEI. J lost 0 bases, V lost 11 bases, and 5 bases had no gene match. The CDR3 loop reads CAGGTSRSYNEQFF. CDR3 in DNA: TGTGCCGGCGGGACTAGCCGCTCCTACAATGAGCAGTTCTTC.

The chain employs TRBV6-2 or TRBV6-3 and TRBJ2-1; TRBD2 aligns across 7 bases. This CDR3 spans 15 amino acids. Looked up from germline, CDR1 is MNHEY and CDR2 is SVGEGT. J gave up 3 bases and V 0 bases, and 2 bases lay outside the gene matches. The CDR3 region has the DNA TGTGCCAGCAGTTACTCAGCGGGGATCTACAATGAGCAGTTCTTC. The encoded protein is CASSYSAGIYNEQFF.

This chain joins TRBV27 and TRBJ2-3; 7 bases are shared with TRBD1. V lost 3 bases to trimming and J lost 2 bases; unmatched junction nucleotides: 8. There are 16 residues in the CDR3. Germline-derived CDR1 and CDR2 are MNHEY and SMNVEV (reference sequence). The CDR3 loop is CASSFRQGPFTDTQYF. The CDR3 region has the DNA TGTGCCAGCAGTTTCCGACAGGGCCCTTTCACAGATACGCAGTATTTT.

This clonotype was observed many times. The V call is TRBV12-3 or TRBV12-4, the J call TRBJ1-4; D possibly corresponds to TRBD1 (5 bases). V was cut by 5 bases and J by 10 bases, with 14 bases left in between. The CDR3 covers 13 residues. In DNA, the CDR3 is TGTGCCAGCAGTCCCCAGGGACTCGCAAAACTGTTTTTT. Protein product: CASSPQGLAKLFF.

This clonotype turned up a few times. The J gene is TRBJ1-4, the V gene TRBV12-3 or TRBV12-4; D not resolved. The CDR3 runs 12 residues. Trimming took off 1 base at V and 8 bases at J, with 5 bases between the two ends. The chain's CDR3 is CASSLGEEKLFF. Written as DNA, the CDR3 is TGTGCCAGCAGTTTAGGAGAGGAAAAACTGTTTTTT.

The CDR3 loop is CASSVGGADYEQYF. In nucleotides, the CDR3 is TGTGCCAGCAGCGTAGGGGGGGCGGACTACGAGCAGTACTTC. The V gene is TRBV9, the J gene TRBJ2-7; the D gene could be TRBD1 or TRBD2 (6 bases each). The V and J ends lost 0 bases and 3 bases respectively, with 10 bases between them. Germline-derived CDR1 and CDR2 are SGDLS and YYNGEE. The CDR3 totals 14 residues.

This chain connects TRBV19 to TRBJ1-2; unclear D gene. Germline CDR1 and CDR2: LNHDA and SQIVND (reference sequence). This CDR3 has 13 amino acids. V lost 5 bases and J 0 bases, leaving 7 bases between the germline ends. In DNA form, the CDR3 reads TGTGCCAGTAGTTTTACAGCTAACTATGGCTACACCTTC. Translated: CASSFTANYGYTF.

The table lists this clonotype with many counts. The CDR3 region has the DNA TGTGCCAGCAGCCAACGATATTTCGGGGCAACTAATGAAAAACTGTTTTTT. Translated, it gives CASSQRYFGATNEKLFF. The J gene is TRBJ1-4, the V gene TRBV4-2; D is unresolved. Trimming left V 2 bases short and J 0 bases short, with 13 bases between. This CDR3 is 17 amino acids long. Germline CDR1 LGHNA, CDR2 YNFKEQ.

This clonotype was counted only a few times. This chain uses TRBV7-9 with TRBJ2-3; 10 nucleotides align to TRBD2. Per the germline V gene, CDR1 is SEHNR and CDR2 is FQNEAQ (reference sequence). With 5 bases clipped from V and 3 bases from J, the junction kept 17 bases outside the gene matches. The CDR3 runs 19 residues. CDR3 loop: CASSPGGAGGRLRTDTQYF. The CDR3 DNA is TGTGCCAGCAGCCCCGGTGGAGCGGGAGGGCGGTTACGGACAGATACGCAGTATTTT.

This clonotype occurred a few times. This rearrangement joins TRBV28 to TRBJ2-7; the match to TRBD1 covers 10 bases. Germline assignment: CDR1 MDHEN and CDR2 SYDVKM. V was clipped by 5 bases and J by 5 bases; unmatched bases: 12. The CDR3 runs to 16 residues. The CDR3, as DNA: TGTGCCAGCAGTAGGGCCTCCGGGACAGGGGCGGACGAGCAGTACTTC. This encodes CASSRASGTGADEQYF.

This clonotype was seen ten or more times. The chain joins TRBV28 to TRBJ2-3, with TRBD2 as a possible D gene (7 bases). Germline V gene data show CDR1 as MDHEN and CDR2 as SYDVKM. The CDR3 totals 16 residues. V shed 4 bases and J shed 7 bases, with 21 bases lying between them. This CDR3 reads CASSSAGAETPHTQYF. CDR3 sequence (DNA): TGTGCCAGCAGTTCCGCGGGGGCGGAAACCCCTCATACGCAGTATTTT.

This clonotype was detected a few times. This chain uses TRBV29-1 with TRBJ1-2; TRBD1 matches 9 bases. The trim removed 3 bases at V and 3 bases at J, leaving 8 bases unmatched. This CDR3 has 15 residues. Germline assignment: CDR1 SQVTM and CDR2 ANQGSEA. This chain's CDR3 is CSVDGQGIVDYGYTF. The CDR3 nucleotides are TGCAGCGTTGACGGACAGGGGATTGTGGACTATGGCTACACCTTC. The entire variable domain, with the rest obtained from reference TRBV29-1 and TRBJ1-2, is as follows: SAVISQKPSRDICQRGTSLTIQCQVDSQVTMMFWYRQQPGQSLTLIATANQGSEATYESGFVIDKFPISRPNLTFSTLTVSNMSPEDSSIYLCSVDGQGIVDYGYTFGSGTRLTVV.

The chain uses TRBV6-5 and TRBJ1-6; 9 nucleotides align to TRBD1. Trimming removed 6 bases from V and 9 bases from J; junction bases left unmatched: 3. The CDR3 has 13 residues. Germline CDR1 and CDR2: MNHEY and SVGAGI. CDR3 DNA: TGTGCCAGCAGGCGGGACAGGGCTTCACCCCTCCACTTT. Its translation: CASRRDRASPLHF.

The table lists this clonotype with a few counts. The chain uses TRBV2 and TRBJ2-7; 8 bases agree with TRBD1. This CDR3 is 15 amino acids long. Trimming at V came to 3 bases and at J to 3 bases, leaving 7 bases not matched to a gene. Per germline, CDR1 SNHLY and CDR2 FYNNEI. CDR3 loop: CASSDPAGTGYEQYF. In DNA, the CDR3 is TGTGCCAGCAGTGACCCGGCAGGGACAGGCTACGAGCAGTACTTC.

This clonotype has just a few counts. The gene calls are TRBV4-2 and TRBJ2-3, with unresolved D. V lost 4 bases and J lost 0, with 17 bases in between. The CDR3 is 17 residues long. CDR1 and CDR2 from the germline V gene are LGHNA and YNFKEQ. The CDR3 region is CASSPPGAQTSTDTQYF. The CDR3 coding sequence is TGTGCCAGCAGCCCCCCCGGAGCTCAAACTAGCACAGATACGCAGTATTTT.

Written as DNA, the CDR3 is TGCAGTGCTAAACTAGCGAAATCCTACGAGCAGTACTTC. Its translation is CSAKLAKSYEQYF. The chain recombines TRBV20-1 with TRBJ2-7; 7 nucleotides match TRBD2. V was pared by 4 bases and J by 1 base, with 4 bases of the junction left unmatched. Germline lookup yields CDR1 DFQATT and CDR2 SNEGSKA (reference sequence). The length of the CDR3 is 13 residues.

The chain is built from TRBV5-1 and TRBJ2-3; D not resolved. This CDR3 is 14 amino acids long. V was clipped by 1 base and J by 4 bases, with 10 bases between them. Germline loops: CDR1 SGHRS, CDR2 YFSETQ. The CDR3 DNA follows: TGCGCCAGCAGCTTGCTACCCGGCGCAGATACGCAGTATTTT. Its protein is CASSLLPGADTQYF.

The chain joins TRBV20-1 to TRBJ1-5; unclear D gene. Germline V gives CDR1 DFQATT, CDR2 SNEGSKA (reference sequence). This CDR3 is 14 amino acids long. Trimming took off 5 bases at V and 0 bases at J, with 11 bases between the two ends. CDR3 nucleotide sequence: TGCAGTGCTGCACAAGGAGCTAGCAATCAGCCCCAGCATTTT. It codes for CSAAQGASNQPQHF.